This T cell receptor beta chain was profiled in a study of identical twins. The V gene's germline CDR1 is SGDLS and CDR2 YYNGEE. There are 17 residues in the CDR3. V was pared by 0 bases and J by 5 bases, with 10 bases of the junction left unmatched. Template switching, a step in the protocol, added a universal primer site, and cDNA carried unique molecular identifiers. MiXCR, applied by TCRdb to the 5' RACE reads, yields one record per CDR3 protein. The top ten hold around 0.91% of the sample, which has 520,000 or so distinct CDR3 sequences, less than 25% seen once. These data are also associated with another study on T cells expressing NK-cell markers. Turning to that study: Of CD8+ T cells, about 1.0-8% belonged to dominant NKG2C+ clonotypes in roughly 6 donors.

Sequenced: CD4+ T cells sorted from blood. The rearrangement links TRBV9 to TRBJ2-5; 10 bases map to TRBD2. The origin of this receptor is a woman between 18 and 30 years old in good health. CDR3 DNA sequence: TGTGCCAGCAGCGTAGGGAGCGGGAGGGCCGAAGGGGAGACCCAGTACTTC. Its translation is CASSVGSGRAEGETQYF.